Described below is a single T cell receptor beta chain sequence and its context. Its antigen remains unidentified. This entry is derived from a study of T cell repertoires in ileal Crohn's disease. Eligibility required adulthood, ileal or ileocolonic Crohn's disease and indicated ileocolonic resection. Broader study findings: Clonality above 26.8% at surgery always came with endoscopic recurrence.

TCRdb's table, derived via immunoSEQ multiplex PCR, lists solely in-frame clones and lacks some. The profile shows about 5,000 clones, around 83% of them singletons. Sequencing was carried out using ileal tissue. The TCR sequence derives from an adult with Crohn's disease.

The CDR3 coding sequence is TGTGCCAGCAGCTTCTTAAATCAGCCCCAGCATTTT. Residues: CASSFLNQPQHF. The chain couples TRBV5-6 to TRBJ1-5; D is unclear. In germline, CDR1 is SGHDT, CDR2 YYEEEE. V was clipped by 2 bases and J by 4 bases, with 4 bases between them. This CDR3 region has 12 residues.